This T cell receptor beta chain was obtained from a study of blood T cells in healthy people across ages. Points from the study as a whole: Versus aged donors, long-lived donors had higher diversity and more naive CD4+ cells.

Worth noting for this clonotype: No antigen is known for it.

PCR was performed a second time for 7 to 11 cycles using a sample-barcoded 5' primer and a J-beta primer mix. One entry per CDR3 protein results from TCRdb running MiXCR on the 5' RACE reads. The profile shows about 570,000 distinct CDR3 sequences, approximately 27% of them singletons. The sample taken for sequencing was blood. The receptor comes from a woman in her 70s in good health.

CDR3 protein: CASSSDRAPGEQYF. The CDR3 DNA sequence: TGCGCCAGCAGCTCGGACAGAGCCCCTGGCGAGCAGTACTTC. The genes are TRBV5-1 and TRBJ2-7; D may be TRBD1 (6 bases). CDR1 is SGHRS and CDR2 is YFSETQ in the germline V gene. Trimming stripped 3 bases from V and 6 bases from J, with 16 bases between. The CDR3 runs 14 residues.